The rows below give T cell receptor beta chains drawn from one sample of a study of blood T cell repertoires in COVID-19. Using immunoSEQ multiplex PCR, the repertoire was profiled, and TCRdb retains in-frame clones only, with some absent. The sample lists tens of thousands of clones, 82% occurring once. The sample taken for sequencing was peripheral blood. These receptors were taken from a woman between 55 and 75 years old with acute or convalescent COVID-19. Each CDR3 is given with its conserved first and last residue. The D gene is left open where the match is weak. Size is omitted from some rows. Given values are once, few, many or a class for expanded clones.

>TRBD2|TRBJ2-5|once|16|TRBV3-1/TRBV3-2
CASSPGLAGGQETQYF
TGTGCCAGCAGCCCTGGACTAGCGGGGGGGCAAGAGACCCAGTACTTC
>TRBD2|TRBJ2-1|few|16|TRBV6-1
CASSGLGLAGGMRRFF
TGTGCCAGCAGTGGTTTGGGACTAGCGGGGGGGATGAGGCGGTTCTTC
>NA|TRBJ1-3|NA|15|TRBV7-9
CASSYISGSGNTIYF
TGTGCCAGCAGCTACATCTCAGGATCGGGAAACACCATATATTTT
>TRBD1|TRBJ1-1|once|16|TRBV27
CASSLLPTGGLTEAFF
TGTGCCAGCAGTTTATTACCTACAGGGGGATTGACTGAAGCTTTCTTT
>NA|TRBJ1-1|NA|14|TRBV3-1/TRBV3-2
CASSQGSWAGEAFF
TGTGCCAGCAGCCAGGGTTCCTGGGCGGGTGAAGCTTTCTTT
>TRBD1|TRBJ2-7|NA|14|TRBV30
CAWRLPGQGYEQYF
TGTGCCTGGAGGCTTCCGGGACAGGGGTACGAGCAGTACTTC
>NA|TRBJ1-1|NA|12|TRBV28
CASAPYNTEAFF
TGTGCCAGTGCTCCCTATAACACTGAAGCTTTCTTT
>TRBD2|TRBJ2-3|NA|16|TRBV5-1
CASSLGLAGDTDTQYF
TGCGCCAGCAGCTTGGGACTAGCGGGGGACACAGATACGCAGTATTTT
>TRBD1|TRBJ1-5|NA|17|TRBV18
CASSQYYSGQGDQPQHF
TGTGCCAGCTCTCAATACTATTCGGGACAGGGGGATCAGCCCCAGCATTTT
>NA|TRBJ1-4|NA|12|TRBV7-9
CASSSRLEKLFF
TGTGCCAGCAGCTCCCGCCTGGAGAAACTGTTTTTT
>TRBD2|TRBJ2-2|once|13|TRBV3-1/TRBV3-2
CATSQRGTGELFF
TGTGCCACCTCCCAGCGGGGCACCGGGGAGCTGTTTTTT
>NA|TRBJ2-1|NA|18|TRBV21-1
CASSRPAPGDRIYNEQFF
TGTGCCAGCAGCAGACCAGCCCCCGGGGACAGAATCTACAATGAGCAGTTCTTC
>NA|TRBJ2-3|NA|16|TRBV9
CASSLTSFIGSDTQYF
TGTGCCAGCAGCCTAACTAGTTTCATCGGTTCGGATACGCAGTATTTT
>NA|TRBJ1-2|NA|12|TRBV7-9
CASSLDSGSYTF
TGTGCCAGCAGCTTAGACTCAGGCTCCTACACCTTC
>NA|TRBJ2-6|NA|16|TRBV18
CASSPRVGSGANVLTF
TGTGCCAGCTCACCCCGGGTCGGCTCTGGGGCCAACGTCCTGACTTTC
>NA|TRBJ1-5|NA|15|TRBV24-1
CATSDSKQGNQPQHF
TGTGCCACCAGTGATTCAAAGCAGGGCAATCAGCCCCAGCATTTT
>NA|TRBJ1-2|NA|12|TRBV12-3/TRBV12-4
CASSRSSGGDTF
TGTGCCAGCAGTCGGTCTTCGGGCGGGGACACCTTC
>NA|TRBJ1-1|NA|15|TRBV7-2
CASSFSGARATEAFF
TGTGCCAGCAGCTTCTCAGGGGCCCGGGCCACTGAAGCTTTCTTT
>TRBD1|TRBJ2-4|NA|16|TRBV3-1/TRBV3-2
CASSQGRQGGKNIQYF
TGTGCCAGCAGCCAAGGAAGACAGGGTGGCAAAAACATTCAGTACTTC
>TRBD1|TRBJ1-5|NA|15|TRBV19
CASSIVGQPDQPQHF
TGTGCCAGTAGTATAGTGGGACAGCCCGATCAGCCCCAGCATTTT
>TRBD2|TRBJ2-1|NA|16|TRBV27
CASSLKGSGRSNEQFF
TGTGCCAGCAGTTTAAAAGGTAGCGGGAGGAGCAATGAGCAGTTCTTC
>NA|TRBJ1-5|NA|15|TRBV24-1
CATSGNWGGNQPQHF
TGTGCCACCAGTGGGAATTGGGGGGGAAATCAGCCCCAGCATTTT
>TRBD2|TRBJ2-1|NA|17|TRBV15
CATSRDWGEGLRNEQFF
TGTGCCACCAGCAGGGACTGGGGGGAGGGTTTAAGGAATGAGCAGTTCTTC
>NA|TRBJ2-3|NA|14|TRBV7-3
CASSLTRLTDTQYF
TGTGCCAGCAGCCTCACCAGACTGACAGATACGCAGTATTTT
>NA|TRBJ1-5|NA|13|TRBV10-3
CAIGPGSNQPQHF
TGTGCCATCGGGCCAGGGAGCAATCAGCCCCAGCATTTT
>NA|TRBJ2-1|NA|15|TRBV5-1
CASSLGGLTYNEQFF
TGCGCCAGCAGCTTGGGGGGCCTTACCTACAATGAGCAGTTCTTC
>NA|TRBJ1-3|NA|16|TRBV7-6
CASSPTRESSGNTIYF
TGTGCCAGCAGTCCGACGCGGGAAAGCTCTGGAAACACCATATATTTT
>NA|TRBJ2-7|few|13|TRBV7-2
CASSLGSAYEQYF
TGTGCCAGCAGCTTAGGTTCCGCCTACGAGCAGTACTTC
>TRBD1|TRBJ2-2|NA|16|TRBV12-5
CASGLTTTGFTGELFF
TGTGCTAGTGGTTTGACCACGACAGGGTTCACCGGGGAGCTGTTTTTT
>NA|TRBJ2-1|NA|11|TRBV28
CASSSVSEQFF
TGTGCCAGCAGCTCTGTCTCGGAGCAGTTCTTC
>NA|TRBJ2-2|NA|14|TRBV19
CASKGQVNTGELFF
TGTGCCAGTAAGGGGCAGGTGAACACCGGGGAGCTGTTTTTT
>NA|TRBJ2-2|NA|16|TRBV10-1
CASSGSRTLNTGELFF
TGCGCCAGCAGTGGGTCTCGGACACTGAACACCGGGGAGCTGTTTTTT
>NA|TRBJ1-1|NA|11|TRBV18
CATHLNTEAFF
TGTGCCACCCATCTGAACACTGAAGCTTTCTTT
>NA|TRBJ1-5|NA|15|TRBV28
CASSLRGSGNQPQHF
TGTGCCAGCAGTTTAAGAGGGTCAGGTAATCAGCCCCAGCATTTT
>NA|TRBJ2-4|NA|17|TRBV14
CASSQDRVLLPKNIQYF
TGTGCCAGCAGCCAAGACAGGGTCCTTTTGCCCAAAAACATTCAGTACTTC
>NA|TRBJ1-2|NA|14|TRBV3-1/TRBV3-2
CASSQVIGPGGYTF
TGTGCCAGCAGCCAAGTCATAGGCCCCGGGGGCTACACCTTC
>NA|TRBJ1-5|NA|12|TRBV28
CASSLRGQAQHF
TGTGCCAGCAGTTTACGTGGTCAGGCCCAGCATTTT
>TRBD1|TRBJ1-1|NA|11|TRBV28
CAARGLTEAFF
TGTGCCGCCAGGGGGCTCACTGAAGCTTTCTTT
>TRBD1|TRBJ2-4|NA|22|TRBV5-1
CASSFESRGADRGLLAKNIQYF
TGCGCCAGCAGCTTTGAGTCGCGGGGAGCGGACAGGGGGCTTCTAGCCAAAAACATTCAGTACTTC
>TRBD1|TRBJ2-4|NA|15|TRBV2
CASRGDRQSKNIQYF
TGTGCCAGCAGAGGGGACAGGCAATCCAAAAACATTCAGTACTTC
>TRBD2|TRBJ2-7|once|17|TRBV7-6
CASSLGLAGGFPYEQYF
TGTGCCAGCAGCTTAGGACTAGCGGGAGGGTTCCCCTACGAGCAGTACTTC
>TRBD1|TRBJ1-5|NA|18|TRBV11-3
CASSSTKGQDYSNQPQHF
TGTGCCAGCAGCTCGACCAAGGGACAGGACTATAGCAATCAGCCCCAGCATTTT
>NA|TRBJ1-3|NA|12|TRBV24-1
CATSGAGNTIYF
TGTGCCACCAGTGGGGCGGGAAACACCATATATTTT
>TRBD1|TRBJ2-1|NA|15|TRBV28
CASSNPGQTYNEQFF
TGTGCCAGCAGCAACCCGGGACAGACCTACAATGAGCAGTTCTTC
>TRBD1|TRBJ1-2|NA|17|TRBV3-1/TRBV3-2
CASSQAFNRGTNYGYTF
TGTGCCAGCAGCCAGGCTTTTAACAGGGGGACTAACTATGGCTACACCTTC
>NA|TRBJ1-1|NA|13|TRBV6-2/TRBV6-3
CASSFARWTEAFF
TGTGCCAGCAGTTTTGCCAGGTGGACTGAAGCTTTCTTT
>TRBD1|TRBJ1-1|NA|15|TRBV11-2
CASSLPGQGDTEAFF
TGTGCCAGCAGCCTCCCTGGACAGGGAGACACTGAAGCTTTCTTT
>TRBD2|TRBJ2-1|few|16|TRBV18
CASSLGLAGGDNEQFF
TGTGCCAGCTCACTTGGACTAGCGGGAGGGGACAATGAGCAGTTCTTC
>TRBD1|TRBJ1-2|once|14|TRBV3-1/TRBV3-2
CASSQDRGLSGYTF
TGTGCCAGCAGCCAAGATAGGGGGCTTAGTGGCTACACCTTC
>NA|TRBJ1-6|NA|21|TRBV5-1
CASLWGGPPRVLYIYNSPLHF
TGCGCCAGCCTATGGGGGGGCCCCCCGAGGGTCCTATACATTTATAATTCACCCCTCCACTTT
>TRBD1|TRBJ1-1|NA|15|TRBV6-5
CASRGQAAMNTEAFF
TGTGCCAGCAGGGGACAGGCCGCTATGAACACTGAAGCTTTCTTT
>NA|TRBJ2-5|NA|13|TRBV5-1
CASSGQIQETQYF
TGCGCCAGCAGTGGACAGATCCAAGAGACCCAGTACTTC
>NA|TRBJ2-5|NA|12|TRBV30
CAWSPYQETQYF
TGTGCCTGGAGTCCCTACCAAGAGACCCAGTACTTC